A selection of T cell receptor beta chains follows, all from one sample in a study of cytomegalovirus exposure and HLA in healthy donors. Profiled with immunoSEQ multiplex PCR; TCRdb holds only in-frame clones, not every one. Found here are 120,000 to 150,000 clones; the top ten clones hold 2% to 3%. The material sequenced was PBMCs. These receptors were taken from a man aged 40-49 years in good health and CMV-seronegative. The CDR3 runs from the conserved cysteine through the conserved F or W. A D gene is named only where the DNA matches it firmly.

D	length	V	J	DNA	CDR3
TRBD1	16	TRBV7-6	TRBJ1-5	TGTGCCAGCAGCTTGGGGACAGGGCGAGTCAATCAGCCCCAGCATTTT	CASSLGTGRVNQPQHF
TRBD1	15	TRBV19	TRBJ2-1	TGTGCCAGTAGTACCTCTAGGACAGGAGAAATTGAGCAGTTCTTC	CASSTSRTGEIEQFF
TRBD2	17	TRBV7-6	TRBJ2-3	TGTGCCAGCAGCTTATTTAACTGGGGAGGGGGCACAGATACGCAGTATTTT	CASSLFNWGGGTDTQYF
-	15	TRBV6-1	TRBJ1-2	TGTGCCAGCAGTGAAGGGGAGGCAGCTAACTATGGCTACACCTTC	CASSEGEAANYGYTF
-	13	TRBV7-6	TRBJ2-7	TGTGCCAGCAGCCGCGACTTTTACTACGAGCAGTACTTC	CASSRDFYYEQYF
TRBD1	11	TRBV6-6	TRBJ1-3	TGTGCCAGCAGTTACGGGGGACAGGGGTATTTT	CASSYGGQGYF
TRBD2	13	TRBV6-5	TRBJ2-7	TGTGCCAGCAGGGGCGGGGGGGCCCTAGAGCAGTACTTC	CASRGGGALEQYF
-	14	TRBV7-9	TRBJ1-1	TGTGCCAGCAAACGAGGGAGTTCGGGGACTGAAGCTTTCTTT	CASKRGSSGTEAFF
TRBD1	14	TRBV7-7	TRBJ2-7	TGTGCCAGCAGCTTAGGGACAGGGGTGTACGAGCAGTACTTC	CASSLGTGVYEQYF
TRBD1	12	TRBV10-3	TRBJ1-2	TGTGCCATCAGTGGACAGGGAAGAGGCTACACCTTC	CAISGQGRGYTF
TRBD1	13	TRBV27	TRBJ2-7	TGTGCCAGCAGTCGGACAGGGGACTACGAGCAGTACTTC	CASSRTGDYEQYF
TRBD1	18	TRBV11-2	TRBJ2-3	TGTGCCAGCAGAACACACCGGGGGGACAGGGGAATTACAGATACGCAGTATTTT	CASRTHRGDRGITDTQYF
TRBD1	16	TRBV27	TRBJ2-3	TGTGCCAGCATCCAGACAGGGACGTACGACACAGATACGCAGTATTTT	CASIQTGTYDTDTQYF
-	14	TRBV27	TRBJ1-5	TGTGCCAGCCAGTTACAGGTGGGCAATCAGCCCCAGCATTTT	CASQLQVGNQPQHF
-	13	TRBV19	TRBJ1-5	TGTGCCAGTAAATTGATCGGGAATCAGCCCCAGCATTTT	CASKLIGNQPQHF
-	13	TRBV6-5	TRBJ2-7	TGTGCCAGCAGTTCCGCAGTTACCTACGAGCAGTACTTC	CASSSAVTYEQYF
TRBD1	14	TRBV7-9	TRBJ2-3	TGTGCCAGCAGCCCGGACAGGGAAAGGGATACGCAGTATTTT	CASSPDRERDTQYF
TRBD1	18	TRBV18	TRBJ1-6	TGTGCCAGCTCACCCCGACAGGGGAAGAGCTCCTATAATTCACCCCTCCACTTT	CASSPRQGKSSYNSPLHF
-	16	TRBV5-6	TRBJ2-5	TGTGCCAGCAGCCGGCGTAGGGATCGGGGTCGAGAGACCCAGTACTTC	CASSRRRDRGRETQYF
-	14	TRBV9	TRBJ1-1	TGTGCCAGCAGCACCTTGGACTTGAACACTGAAGCTTTCTTT	CASSTLDLNTEAFF
TRBD1	14	TRBV5-1	TRBJ1-1	TGCGCCAGCAGTGGGGACAGATTGAACACTGAAGCTTTCTTT	CASSGDRLNTEAFF
-	15	TRBV28	TRBJ1-5	TGTGCCAGCACCCGGGGGGCATCAGTAGGTCAGCCCCAGCATTTT	CASTRGASVGQPQHF
TRBD1	15	TRBV29-1	TRBJ1-5	TGCAGCGTTGGACAGGGGGCTGGGAACAATCAGCCCCAGCATTTT	CSVGQGAGNNQPQHF
TRBD1	15	TRBV6-1	TRBJ2-1	TGTGCCAGCAGACCTCGGGGCAGGGGGCTCCATGAGCAGTTCTTC	CASRPRGRGLHEQFF
TRBD1	14	TRBV6-5	TRBJ2-3	TGTGCCAGCAGGAGACAGGGGGTTGAAGATACGCAGTATTTT	CASRRQGVEDTQYF
TRBD2	16	TRBV5-6	TRBJ2-3	TGTGCCAGCAGCGACGCGCTAGCGGGACTCACAGATACGCAGTATTTT	CASSDALAGLTDTQYF
-	14	TRBV6-1	TRBJ2-3	TGTGCCAGCAGTGAAGACCTAAGCACAGATACGCAGTATTTT	CASSEDLSTDTQYF
TRBD1	15	TRBV28	TRBJ1-4	TGTGCCAGCAGTTTAGTCCAGGGGGTGAATGAAAAACTGTTTTTT	CASSLVQGVNEKLFF
-	14	TRBV28	TRBJ1-6	TGTGCCGGAGGTCCAAGCTCCTATAATTCACCCCTCCACTTT	CAGGPSSYNSPLHF
-	15	TRBV10-3	TRBJ1-2	TGTGCCATCAGTGAGTCGACTGTGGTAAACTATGGCTACACCTTC	CAISESTVVNYGYTF
TRBD1	14	TRBV18	TRBJ2-1	TGTGCCAGCTCGCCCGGGACAGACGTTCCGGAGCAGTTCTTC	CASSPGTDVPEQFF
TRBD2	15	TRBV4-3	TRBJ2-7	TGCGCCAGCAGCCAAGACCCCCGGGGGGGTTACGAGCAGTACTTC	CASSQDPRGGYEQYF
TRBD2	17	TRBV10-3	TRBJ2-3	TGTGCCATCAGTGAGTCGACTAGCGGGGGGGCCACAGATACGCAGTATTTT	CAISESTSGGATDTQYF
TRBD1	14	TRBV6-4	TRBJ2-7	TGTGCCAGCAGAACAGGGGTCGCCTTTGACGAGCAGTACTTC	CASRTGVAFDEQYF
TRBD2	14	TRBV7-8	TRBJ2-5	TGTGCCAGCTTAGCGGGGGGGCCTCGAGAGACCCAGTACTTC	CASLAGGPRETQYF
-	16	TRBV4-1	TRBJ1-3	TGCGCCAGCAGTTCCCCCGGAGGGAGGCCTGGAAACACCATATATTTT	CASSSPGGRPGNTIYF
TRBD2	19	TRBV10-3	TRBJ2-5	TGTGCCATCACCAAAACTGGACTAGCGGGGGGGAACCTCCAAGAGACCCAGTACTTC	CAITKTGLAGGNLQETQYF
-	15	TRBV6-5	TRBJ1-2	TGTGCCAGCAGTTACGGGCCCAGCATTAACTATGGCTACACCTTC	CASSYGPSINYGYTF
TRBD2	15	TRBV4-3	TRBJ2-3	TGCGCCAGCAGCCAACACCGGGGGGGCACAGATACGCAGTATTTT	CASSQHRGGTDTQYF
-	15	TRBV9	TRBJ2-2	TGTGCCAGCAGCGTAAGGGGAGGGAACACCGGGGAGCTGTTTTTT	CASSVRGGNTGELFF
-	16	TRBV10-2	TRBJ1-1	TGCGCCAGCAGTGAGCCTATTCGGGACACTGTAATTCGAGCTTTCTTT	CASSEPIRDTVIRAFF
TRBD1	15	TRBV18	TRBJ1-5	TGTGCCAGCTCCCTCCAGTCCCACGGACAGGGGGCCCAGCATTTT	CASSLQSHGQGAQHF
-	14	TRBV6-5	TRBJ1-5	TGTGCCAGCAGCCCGGTCGGCGGGTCTCAGCCCCAGCATTTT	CASSPVGGSQPQHF
TRBD1	16	TRBV19	TRBJ2-4	TGTGCCAGTAGTACGACAGGGGTGGTGGCCAAAAACATTCAGTACTTC	CASSTTGVVAKNIQYF
-	14	TRBV4-2	TRBJ2-5	TGTGCCAGCAGCCAAGGAAACGGGGGAGAGACCCAGTACTTC	CASSQGNGGETQYF
-	16	TRBV7-2	TRBJ2-3	TGTGCCAGCAGCTTGGGGTACGGAGGCGGCACAGATACGCAGTATTTT	CASSLGYGGGTDTQYF
-	14	TRBV7-2	TRBJ1-1	TGTGCCAGCAGCTTAGAGGGGTTCTCTGATGAAGCTTTCTTT	CASSLEGFSDEAFF
-	13	TRBV6-5	TRBJ1-1	TGTGCCAGCAGTCCTCGGGAGAGGGGTGAAGCTTTCTTT	CASSPRERGEAFF
TRBD1	14	TRBV6-1	TRBJ2-3	TGTGCCACCGGGGGGACAGGGGGGGCAGATACGCAGTATTTT	CATGGTGGADTQYF